The 26 T cell receptor beta chains below were found in one sample sequenced in a study of T cells in Graves' hyperthyroidism and ophthalmopathy. RNA transcripts served as the template for amplifying TCR beta CDR3 regions. First-round RT-PCR with HTBI primers amplified the TCR CDR3 region. TCRdb reprocessed the multiplex PCR reads via MiXCR and lists one record per CDR3 protein. The sample includes about 380,000 distinct CDR3 sequences, roughly 20% of them seen just once. Material: blood. These receptors all stem from a man aged 18 to 29 with Graves' ophthalmopathy.

The chain uses TRBV5-6 and TRBJ1-4; perhaps TRBD1 as D (5 bases). The V end was cut by 1 base, the J end by 7 bases, with 11 bases between. Germline V gene data show CDR1 as SGHDT and CDR2 as YYEEEE. The CDR3 runs to 14 residues. The CDR3 nucleotides read TGTGCCAGCAGCTTGTCAGGGCGAGGTGAAAAACTGTTTTTT. Protein sequence: CASSLSGRGEKLFF.

In this sample, this clonotype turned up many times. J is TRBJ2-1 and V is TRBV29-1; D may be TRBD2 (6 bases). The germline gives CDR1 SQVTM, CDR2 ANQGSEA. The CDR3 loop spans 15 amino acids. Trimming took 2 bases from V and 1 from J, leaving 12 bases between them. The CDR3 loop reads CSVEPGVNSYNEQFF. The CDR3 nucleotides read TGCAGCGTTGAACCGGGAGTGAATTCCTACAATGAGCAGTTCTTC.

There are a few counts of this clonotype. The rearrangement uses TRBV19 and TRBJ2-3, with D possibly being TRBD2 (5 bases). V shed 5 bases and J shed 3 bases, with 15 bases lying between them. The germline V gene encodes CDR1 LNHDA and CDR2 SQIVND (reference sequence). CDR3 length: 15 residues. CDR3 in amino acids: CASSPLDAVTDTQYF. The CDR3 DNA is TGTGCCAGTAGTCCACTAGATGCGGTGACAGATACGCAGTATTTT.

Here the CDR3 reads CASSYSRGADEQYF. CDR3 DNA sequence: TGTGCCAGCAGTTACTCTAGGGGCGCGGATGAGCAGTACTTC. The gene calls are TRBV6-5 and TRBJ2-7; D might be TRBD1 (5 bases). Trimming left V 0 bases short and J 7 bases short, with 13 bases between. Germline V lookup: CDR1 MNHEY, CDR2 SVGAGI. The CDR3 consists of 14 residues.

This sequence joins TRBV5-8 and TRBJ1-5; D remains unclear. The V gene lost 4 bases and the J gene lost 11 bases, with 7 bases spanning the gap. The germline gives CDR1 SGHTS, CDR2 YDEGEE. CDR3 length: 10 residues. The CDR3 nucleotides read TGTGCCAGCAGCCCCCTGTCCCAGCATTTT. Translation: CASSPLSQHF. Full variable domain (missing parts from reference TRBV5-8 and TRBJ1-5): EAGVTQSPTHLIKTRGQQATLRCSPISGHTSVYWYQQALGLGLQFLLWYDEGEERNRGNFPPRFSGRQFPNYSSELNVNALELEDSALYLCASSPLSQHFGDGTRLSIL.

The V gene is TRBV27, the J gene TRBJ2-5; D call uncertain. Germline CDR1 is MNHEY and CDR2 is SMNVEV (reference sequence). The CDR3 runs to 13 residues. Trimming cost V 2 bases and J 5 bases, with 9 bases left between them. Here the CDR3 reads CASSLDVRETQYF. The CDR3 coding sequence is TGTGCCAGCAGTTTAGACGTCCGGGAGACCCAGTACTTC.

The J gene is TRBJ1-3, the V gene TRBV2; TRBD1 might be the D (6 bases). This CDR3 region has 14 residues. Trimming cost V 3 bases and J 4 bases, with 10 bases left between them. The germline gives CDR1 SNHLY, CDR2 FYNNEI. CDR3 sequence (DNA): TGTGCCAGCAGTGAGGCAGGGGCCGGAAACACCATATATTTT. This codes for CASSEAGAGNTIYF.

This clonotype was found many times. This chain connects TRBV5-5 to TRBJ2-7; D might be TRBD2 (5 bases). This CDR3 spans 14 amino acids. Germline V gene sequence: CDR1 SGHKS, CDR2 YYEKEE (reference sequence). The V and J ends lost 2 bases and 2 bases respectively, with 11 bases between them. CDR3: CASSFMRAPYEQYF. The CDR3 DNA is TGTGCCAGCAGCTTTATGCGGGCCCCCTACGAGCAGTACTTC.

Comments on this clonotype: A junction end diverges from the germline sequence, so it may reflect a read error. The chain is built from TRBV5-1 and TRBJ2-1; D tentatively fits TRBD1 or TRBD2 (7 bases each). Germline-derived CDR1 and CDR2 are SGHRS and YFSETQ. CDR3 size: 18 residues. CDR3 bases: TGTGCCAGCAGCTTGGGGGAAGGGAGGGGGCGAAGGCCCAATGAGCAGTTCTTC. Translation: CASSLGEGRGRRPNEQFF.

This chain connects TRBV6-1 to TRBJ1-5; possibly TRBD1 for D (5 bases). V lost 2 bases and J 3 bases, leaving 11 bases between the germline ends. Germline CDR1 is MNHNS and CDR2 is SASEGT. The CDR3 is made up of 15 amino acids. The CDR3 DNA reads TGTGCCAGCAGTGAAAGGAGAGGGGCCAATCAGCCCCAGCATTTT. Translating gives CASSERRGANQPQHF.

This clonotype occurred a few times. This rearrangement joins TRBV6-1 to TRBJ2-5, with D maybe TRBD1 (7 bases). Deletions cut 6 bases from V and 5 bases from J, with 16 bases between. The CDR3 loop spans 14 amino acids. The V gene's germline CDR1 is MNHNS and CDR2 SASEGT. Here the CDR3 DNA reads TGTGCCAGCAGGCCCGAGGGGGCGGGGGAGACCCAGTACTTC. It encodes CASRPEGAGETQYF.

The sample holds many counts of this clonotype. The rearrangement joins TRBV12-3 or TRBV12-4 to TRBJ2-3, with D possibly matching TRBD2 (7 bases). Trimming took off 1 base at V and 7 bases at J, with 18 bases between the two ends. The CDR3 spans 16 residues. The CDR3 DNA reads as TGTGCCAGCAGTTTAGACCGGGGGGCGCACGGGAATACGCAGTATTTT. This translates into CASSLDRGAHGNTQYF.

This chain uses TRBV24-1 with TRBJ2-5, with D perhaps given as TRBD1 or TRBD2 (6 bases each). Germline values: CDR1 KGHDR, CDR2 SFDVKD. The ends were cut back, 3 bases at V and 0 bases at J, with 16 bases in the middle. CDR3 length: 17 amino acids. The CDR3 protein is CATSDRGRGEYQETQYF. The CDR3 DNA sequence: TGTGCCACCAGTGATCGAGGTAGGGGGGAATACCAAGAGACCCAGTACTTC.

This clonotype appeared many times. The chain is built from TRBV7-9 and TRBJ2-7; 9 bases fit TRBD1. The ends lost 6 bases at V and 3 bases at J; junction bases unmatched: 9. The CDR3 spans 15 residues. Germline values: CDR1 SEHNR, CDR2 FQNEAQ (reference sequence). CDR3 nucleotides: TGTGCCAGCAGGAAAACCGGGACAGGGATCTACGAGCAGTACTTC. The encoded protein is CASRKTGTGIYEQYF.

The chain has TRBV7-3 and TRBJ2-3, with D perhaps TRBD2 (7 bases). The CDR3 totals 17 residues. Germline CDR1 SGHTA, CDR2 FQGTGA. Trimming cost V 5 bases and J 6 bases, with 24 bases left between them. Here the CDR3 DNA reads TGTGCCAGCAGCCCCTCGGGAGGTGGGGGGGCACCGGATACGCAGTATTTT. The encoded protein is CASSPSGGGGAPDTQYF.

The chain uses TRBV9 and TRBJ2-2, with TRBD2 identical over 12 bases. The CDR3 contains 17 residues. The J segment lost 0 bases and the V segment lost 4 bases, leaving 4 bases of the junction unmatched. CDR1 and CDR2 (germline): SGDLS, YYNGEE. The CDR3 DNA is TGTGCCAGCAGCCCGCGGACTAGCGGGGCGAACACCGGGGAGCTGTTTTTT. This sequence encodes CASSPRTSGANTGELFF.

This clonotype was seen only a few times. The chain has TRBV3-1 and TRBJ2-2, with D perhaps matching TRBD2 (6 bases). V lost 4 bases and J 0 bases, leaving 15 bases between the germline ends. The germline gives CDR1 LGHDT, CDR2 YNNKEL (reference sequence). The CDR3 contains 17 residues. The DNA of the CDR3 is TGTGCCAGCAGCCCTACCCCGGGACTTTCGAACACCGGGGAGCTGTTTTTT. Amino acids: CASSPTPGLSNTGELFF.

This clonotype was counted between two and nine times. V gene TRBV9 combines with J gene TRBJ2-3, with 13 bases fitting TRBD2. This CDR3 has 16 residues. V gave up 4 bases and J gave up 6 bases; unmatched junction bases: 8. Germline values: CDR1 SGDLS, CDR2 YYNGEE. DNA of the CDR3: TGTGCCAGCAGCTCCATACTAGCGGGGGGGCTTGATACGCAGTATTTT. Translation gives CASSSILAGGLDTQYF.

The gene calls are TRBV5-1 and TRBJ2-2, with 8 positions matching TRBD2. CDR1 is SGHRS and CDR2 is YFSETQ in the germline V gene. This CDR3 is 15 amino acids long. V lost 4 bases and J lost 7; bases outside the gene matches: 9. The CDR3 DNA reads TGCGCCAGCAGCGGCGTAGCGGGGCTGGGCGGGGAGCTGTTTTTT. Translation gives CASSGVAGLGGELFF.

This clonotype appeared many times. The chain employs TRBV7-9 and TRBJ2-1; the match to TRBD1 covers 8 bases. Unmatched junction bases numbered 1, after V lost 2 bases and J lost 1 base. Germline V CDR1 and CDR2: SEHNR, FQNEAQ (reference sequence). The CDR3 covers 15 residues. The CDR3 protein is CASSLQGASYNEQFF. The CDR3 nucleotides are TGTGCCAGCAGCTTACAGGGGGCGTCCTACAATGAGCAGTTCTTC.

V and J are TRBV10-3 and TRBJ2-5; 10 nucleotides match TRBD2. Germline lookup yields CDR1 ENHRY and CDR2 SYGVKD. V was pared by 8 bases and J by 3 bases, with 6 bases of the junction left unmatched. The CDR3 covers 14 residues. CDR3 nucleotides: TGTGCCATCGGGGAGCGGGGGGGCGAAGAGACCCAGTACTTC. Encoded protein: CAIGERGGEETQYF.

This clonotype was counted many times. The chain joins TRBV5-1 to TRBJ2-7; D perhaps matches TRBD1 (5 bases). The V gene lost 0 bases and the J gene lost 3 bases, with 13 bases spanning the gap. In germline, CDR1 is SGHRS, CDR2 YFSETQ. This CDR3 contains 15 residues. CDR3 sequence reads: CASSLETRENYEQYF. The CDR3 coding sequence is TGCGCCAGCAGCTTGGAGACCAGGGAAAACTACGAGCAGTACTTC.

This chain connects TRBV5-1 to TRBJ2-5; the match to TRBD1 covers 12 bases. This CDR3 comprises 16 residues. J was trimmed by 5 bases and V by 4 bases; bases with no gene match: 9. Germline CDR1 reads SGHRS; CDR2 reads YFSETQ. CDR3 sequence (DNA): TGCGCCAGCAGCGTCGCCGGGACAGGGGGCGAGGAGACCCAGTACTTC. Translated: CASSVAGTGGEETQYF.

The chain links TRBV28 to TRBJ2-2, with D maybe TRBD1 (6 bases). Germline loops: CDR1 MDHEN, CDR2 SYDVKM. Trimming left V 5 bases short and J 6 bases short, with 19 bases between. This CDR3 region has 16 residues. The CDR3, as DNA: TGTGCCAGCAGTCCCCGGACAGTGCCCCACGCCGGGGAGCTGTTTTTT. Translating gives CASSPRTVPHAGELFF.

The CDR3, as DNA: TGTGCCAGCAGTTGGGACTTTACCAAAAACATTCAGTACTTC. Its translation: CASSWDFTKNIQYF. The chain recombines TRBV6-1 with TRBJ2-4, with TRBD2 as a possible D gene (6 bases). This CDR3 is 14 amino acids long. V was shortened by 5 bases and J by 2 bases, with 10 bases between the two germline ends. Germline V gene sequence: CDR1 MNHNS, CDR2 SASEGT.

This clonotype was counted at least ten times. Germline is not matched at one junction end, which may reflect a read error. The chain's CDR3 is CASSTGQGSYEQYF. The CDR3 nucleotides read TGCGCCAGCAGCACGGGACAGGGAAGCTACGAGCAGTACTTC. The rearrangement joins TRBV2 to TRBJ2-7; 9 nucleotides align to TRBD1. CDR1 and CDR2 from the germline V gene are SNHLY and FYNNEI. The CDR3 sequence is 14 residues long. Full variable domain (remainder filled in from reference TRBV2 and TRBJ2-7): EPEVTQTPSHQVTQMGQEVILRCVPISNHLYFYWYRQILGQKVEFLVSFYNNEISEKSEIFDDQFSVERPDGSNFTLKIRSTKLEDSAMYFCASSTGQGSYEQYFGPGTRLTVT.